These 27 T cell receptor beta chains originate from one sample sequenced in a study of beta chain features in type 1 diabetes. Study conclusions and caveats: There was a moderate but significant shortening of TCRB CDR3s in all four CD4+ subsets of Type 1 diabetes patients.

These TCRs are of unknown antigen specificity. The authors reverse transcribed all of the isolated RNA, so sequencing captured expressed TCRB transcripts. Using immunoSEQ multiplex PCR, the repertoire was profiled, and TCRdb retains in-frame clones only, with some absent. The sample has 500,000 to 850,000 clones; about 14% are singletons. Sequenced material: naive CD4+ T cells from blood. The receptors here all came from a man younger than 30 with type 1 diabetes.

As DNA, the CDR3 is TGTGCCACCAGCAGAGAGGGGGATGGGGGCCATGAGCAGTTCTTC. Translated: CATSREGDGGHEQFF. The J gene is TRBJ2-1, the V gene TRBV15; D may be TRBD1 (6 bases). CDR1 LNHNV and CDR2 YYDKDF come from the germline V gene (reference sequence). V dropped 0 bases and J dropped 8 bases, with 14 bases sitting between them. There are 15 residues in the CDR3.

This sequence joins TRBV19 and TRBJ2-4; a weak D match, TRBD2 (5 bases). The germline CDR1 and CDR2 sequences are LNHDA and SQIVND (reference sequence). Trimming left V 6 bases short and J 0 bases short, with 12 bases between. The CDR3 consists of 15 residues. The CDR3 DNA sequence: TGTGCCAGTAGAATCTCCGGGGAAGCCAAAAACATTCAGTACTTC. Translating gives CASRISGEAKNIQYF.

J is TRBJ2-7 and V is TRBV6-5; tentatively, D is TRBD1 (5 bases). The CDR3 is 12 amino acids. Looked up from germline, CDR1 is MNHEY and CDR2 is SVGAGI. V dropped 6 bases and J dropped 2 bases, with 8 bases sitting between them. CDR3 amino acids: CASSPDTYEQYF. CDR3 sequence (DNA): TGTGCCAGCAGCCCGGACACCTACGAGCAGTACTTC.

The CDR3 coding sequence is TGCGCCAGCACACTGGCGGGAGAGGCAGATACGCAGTATTTT. This gives the protein CASTLAGEADTQYF. The genes are TRBV5-1 and TRBJ2-3, with TRBD2 identical over 7 bases. With 6 bases clipped from V and 4 bases from J, the junction kept 8 bases outside the gene matches. Germline V gives CDR1 SGHRS, CDR2 YFSETQ. The CDR3 is 14 amino acids.

This clone was seen a few times. This chain uses TRBV7-2 with TRBJ2-3, with a tentative D call TRBD1 (5 bases). Trimming pared 1 base from V and 7 bases from J, leaving 12 bases between. This CDR3 has 14 residues. CDR1 SGHTA and CDR2 FQGNSA come from the germline V gene. The CDR3 bases are TGTGCCAGCAGCTTAGGGGGCAGCCTCAATACGCAGTATTTT. Residues: CASSLGGSLNTQYF.

This clone was seen only a few times. V usage is TRBV4-2 and J usage is TRBJ2-7; D call uncertain. Germline V lookup: CDR1 LGHNA, CDR2 YNFKEQ. This CDR3 has 13 residues. Trimming shortened V by 0 bases and J by 5 bases, and 8 bases separated the two germline ends. The CDR3 protein is CASSQDKRHEQYF. As DNA, the CDR3 is TGTGCCAGCAGCCAAGATAAACGGCACGAGCAGTACTTC.

This clone appeared a few times. J is TRBJ2-1 and V is TRBV29-1; D is undetermined. Per germline, CDR1 SQVTM and CDR2 ANQGSEA. The CDR3 sequence is 13 residues long. The V end was cut by 4 bases, the J end by 2 bases, with 9 bases between. The CDR3 DNA follows: TGCAGCGTTGGGCTGGCCCCCTACAATGAGCAGTTCTTC. Encoded protein: CSVGLAPYNEQFF.

The chain couples TRBV19 to TRBJ2-2, with TRBD1 matching 7 bases. Per germline, CDR1 LNHDA and CDR2 SQIVND (reference sequence). The V and J ends lost 5 bases and 4 bases, in that order; junction bases with no gene match: 7. This CDR3 spans 15 amino acids. The CDR3 DNA reads as TGTGCCAGTAGTCCCCGGACAGGAGCCACCGGGGAGCTGTTTTTT. Its protein is CASSPRTGATGELFF.

This chain joins TRBV6-5 and TRBJ1-2; perhaps TRBD1 as D (6 bases). The germline V and J ends were trimmed by 0 bases and 3 bases, with 8 bases remaining between them. The germline CDR1 and CDR2 sequences are MNHEY and SVGAGI. This CDR3 is built from 14 residues. DNA for the CDR3: TGTGCCAGCAGTTACTCCGACAGGCACTATGGCTACACCTTC. The encoded protein is CASSYSDRHYGYTF.

This clone was picked up a small number of times. This CDR3 is also generated by other DNA sequences in the sample. The chain has TRBV19 and TRBJ2-2; no definite D call. The V end lost 0 bases, the J end lost 4 bases, and 3 bases lay between the germline ends. This CDR3 region has 13 residues. Germline CDR1 reads LNHDA; CDR2 reads SQIVND (reference sequence). Here the CDR3 DNA reads TGTGCCAGTAGTATAGATCTCACCGGGGAGCTGTTTTTT. Translation: CASSIDLTGELFF.

This rearrangement joins TRBV7-2 to TRBJ2-5; D gene ambiguous. V was shortened by 4 bases and J by 4 bases, with 10 bases between the two germline ends. CDR3 length: 13 amino acids. Germline V gives CDR1 SGHTA, CDR2 FQGNSA. CDR3 sequence: CASSSRTVETQYF. CDR3 in DNA: TGTGCCAGCAGCTCACGGACCGTAGAGACCCAGTACTTC.

The chain employs TRBV4-3 and TRBJ2-3, with TRBD2 as a possible D gene (6 bases). The CDR3 sequence is 19 residues long. Germline lookup yields CDR1 LGHNA and CDR2 YSLEER. Between the trimmed V and J ends, which lost 0 bases and 2 bases, there was a span of 21 bases. CDR3 nucleotide sequence: TGCGCCAGCAGCCAAGAACCCCCCATTGGAGCGGGTTTCACAGATACGCAGTATTTT. Amino acids: CASSQEPPIGAGFTDTQYF.

This clone was counted a few times. CDR3 DNA sequence: TGTGCCAGTTGGTTGACCTACTCTGGGGCCAACGTCCTGACTTTC. Translated: CASWLTYSGANVLTF. V and J are TRBV19 and TRBJ2-6; unclear D gene. The CDR3 is 15 residues long. V was clipped by 8 bases and J by 0 bases, with 11 bases between them. Germline lookup yields CDR1 LNHDA and CDR2 SQIVND (reference sequence).

In this sample, this clone turned up a few times. The DNA of the CDR3 is TGCAGTGTACAGCCGAATCAGCCCCAGCATTTT. Amino acids: CSVQPNQPQHF. V is TRBV20-1 and J is TRBJ1-5; D ambiguous. Germline assignment: CDR1 DFQATT and CDR2 SNEGSKA (reference sequence). The CDR3 has 11 amino acids. With 7 bases removed from V and 4 bases from J, the gap between germline ends came to 8 bases.

This clone was picked up a small number of times. The sample contains more than one DNA sequence encoding this CDR3. J is TRBJ2-5 and V is TRBV5-1, with 10 bases matching TRBD2. With V trimmed by 0 bases and J by 4 bases, 0 bases remained unmatched. This CDR3 comprises 14 residues. Germline V gene sequence: CDR1 SGHRS, CDR2 YFSETQ. Written as DNA, the CDR3 is TGCGCCAGCAGCTTGGGACTAGCGGGAGAGACCCAGTACTTC. Translated, it gives CASSLGLAGETQYF. Complete variable domain (other parts from reference TRBV5-1 and TRBJ2-5): KAGVTQTPRYLIKTRGQQVTLSCSPISGHRSVSWYQQTPGQGLQFLFEYFSETQRNKGNFPGRFSGRQFSNSRSEMNVSTLELGDSALYLCASSLGLAGETQYFGPGTRLLVL.

The V call is TRBV28, the J call TRBJ1-5, with no clear D. This CDR3 region has 16 residues. Germline CDR1 MDHEN, CDR2 SYDVKM. The ends were cut back, 4 bases at V and 4 bases at J, with 17 bases in the middle. The CDR3 region is CASSSSIRLGNQPQHF. In DNA form, the CDR3 reads TGTGCCAGCAGTTCCTCAATTCGGCTGGGAAATCAGCCCCAGCATTTT. The whole variable domain, filled in from reference TRBV28 and TRBJ1-5, reads DVKVTQSSRYLVKRTGEKVFLECVQDMDHENMFWYRQDPGLGLRLIYFSYDVKMKEKGDIPEGYSVSREKKERFSLILESASTNQTSMYLCASSSSIRLGNQPQHFGDGTRLSIL.

This clone was observed a handful of times. This sequence joins TRBV28 and TRBJ1-2; D might be TRBD1 (5 bases). Deletions cut 2 bases from V and 4 bases from J, with 14 bases between. The CDR3 runs 15 residues. CDR1 and CDR2 (germline): MDHEN, SYDVKM. The CDR3 protein is CASSLGRASSYGYTF. The CDR3 region has the DNA TGTGCCAGCAGTTTAGGCAGGGCCTCGTCCTATGGCTACACCTTC.

This clone showed up just a few times. The V call is TRBV27, the J call TRBJ2-1, with TRBD1 as a possible D gene (5 bases). CDR1 and CDR2 from the germline V gene are MNHEY and SMNVEV (reference sequence). The V gene lost 6 bases and the J gene lost 2 bases, with 14 bases spanning the gap. The CDR3 sequence is 15 residues long. The DNA of the CDR3 is TGTGCCAGCAGCCTTAGACAGAAAGCCTACAATGAGCAGTTCTTC. The encoded protein is CASSLRQKAYNEQFF.

This clone has a handful of counts. The chain couples TRBV2 to TRBJ2-1, with 7 positions matching TRBD1. This CDR3 contains 14 residues. Germline values: CDR1 SNHLY, CDR2 FYNNEI. V dropped 6 bases and J dropped 3; count of bases not matched to a gene: 5. CDR3 loop: CASSDRVLYNEQFF. DNA of the CDR3: TGTGCCAGCAGCGACAGGGTCCTCTACAATGAGCAGTTCTTC.

In this sample, this clone turned up once. This chain uses TRBV6-6 with TRBJ2-6, with TRBD2 matching 12 bases. V lost 5 bases and J lost 2; bases outside the gene matches: 1. The CDR3 has 16 amino acids. CDR1 and CDR2 (germline): MNHNY, SVGAGI (reference sequence). CDR3 sequence reads: CASSLAGGPGANVLTF. The CDR3 DNA is TGTGCCAGCAGTCTAGCGGGAGGGCCTGGGGCCAACGTCCTGACTTTC.

This clone has only a few counts. The chain uses TRBV7-2 and TRBJ2-1; 12 nucleotides match TRBD2. Germline-derived CDR1 and CDR2 are SGHTA and FQGNSA. The V segment lost 2 bases and the J segment 7 bases; nucleotides outside the gene matches: 6. The CDR3 runs to 16 residues. CDR3 sequence: CASSLQASGGANEQFF. In DNA form, the CDR3 reads TGTGCCAGCAGCTTACAGGCTAGCGGGGGGGCGAATGAGCAGTTCTTC.

The chain combines TRBV30 with TRBJ1-5; a weak D match, TRBD1 (6 bases). V lost 5 bases and J lost 5, with 13 bases in between. The CDR3 is 13 residues long. Per the germline V gene, CDR1 is GTSNPN and CDR2 is SVGIG (reference sequence). The chain's CDR3 is CAWGPRGDQPQHF. CDR3 in DNA: TGTGCCTGGGGACCGAGGGGGGATCAGCCCCAGCATTTT.

The genes are TRBV5-6 and TRBJ1-2, with TRBD1 identical over 9 bases. V lost 3 bases to trimming and J lost 8 bases; unmatched junction nucleotides: 17. This CDR3 region has 17 residues. The germline V gene has CDR1 SGHDT and CDR2 YYEEEE. The CDR3 sequence is CASSSPQTGGGAGGYTF. For the CDR3, the DNA is TGTGCCAGCAGCTCCCCCCAGACAGGGGGGGGCGCGGGGGGCTACACCTTC.

This chain links TRBV15 with TRBJ2-5, with TRBD2 matching 10 bases. Germline values: CDR1 LNHNV, CDR2 YYDKDF (reference sequence). CDR3 length equals 15 residues. V lost 3 bases to trimming and J lost 3 bases; unmatched junction nucleotides: 4. CDR3 sequence reads: CATSSGLAAEETQYF. The CDR3 nucleotides are TGTGCCACCAGCAGCGGACTAGCGGCGGAAGAGACCCAGTACTTC.

V and J are TRBV5-5 and TRBJ2-4; no clear D gene. The V end was cut by 7 bases, the J end by 3 bases, with 2 bases between. The CDR3 loop spans 10 amino acids. Germline V gene sequence: CDR1 SGHKS, CDR2 YYEKEE (reference sequence). The CDR3 bases are TGTGCCAGCTACAAAAACATTCAGTACTTC. Translating gives CASYKNIQYF. The complete variable domain, with remaining parts taken from reference TRBV5-5 and TRBJ2-4, reads DAGVTQSPTHLIKTRGQQVTLRCSPISGHKSVSWYQQVLGQGPQFIFQYYEKEERGRGNFPDRFSARQFPNYSSELNVNALLLGDSALYLCASYKNIQYFGAGTRLSVL.

The chain recombines TRBV6-6 with TRBJ2-7; D gene uncertain. The CDR3 is made up of 16 amino acids. Germline CDR1 is MNHNY and CDR2 is SVGAGI (reference sequence). Trimming shortened V by 0 bases and J by 0 bases, and 12 bases separated the two germline ends. CDR3 in DNA: TGTGCCAGCAGTTACTCGAGGTCTAAAAGCTCCTACGAGCAGTACTTC. This encodes CASSYSRSKSSYEQYF.

This clone has more than one count but fewer than ten. V and J are TRBV7-3 and TRBJ2-2; D gene uncertain. This CDR3 has 16 residues. Trimming pared 2 bases from V and 1 base from J, leaving 11 bases between. Germline lookup yields CDR1 SGHTA and CDR2 FQGTGA. The CDR3 DNA follows: TGTGCCAGCAGCTTATCGCCCCATGGGAACACCGGGGAGCTGTTTTTT. This codes for CASSLSPHGNTGELFF. Using reference TRBV7-3 and TRBJ2-2 for the parts outside the CDR3, the full variable domain is GAGVSQTPSNKVTEKGKYVELRCDPISGHTALYWYRQSLGQGPEFLIYFQGTGAADDSGLPNDRFFAVRPEGSVSTLKIQRTERGDSAVYLCASSLSPHGNTGELFFGEGSRLTVL.